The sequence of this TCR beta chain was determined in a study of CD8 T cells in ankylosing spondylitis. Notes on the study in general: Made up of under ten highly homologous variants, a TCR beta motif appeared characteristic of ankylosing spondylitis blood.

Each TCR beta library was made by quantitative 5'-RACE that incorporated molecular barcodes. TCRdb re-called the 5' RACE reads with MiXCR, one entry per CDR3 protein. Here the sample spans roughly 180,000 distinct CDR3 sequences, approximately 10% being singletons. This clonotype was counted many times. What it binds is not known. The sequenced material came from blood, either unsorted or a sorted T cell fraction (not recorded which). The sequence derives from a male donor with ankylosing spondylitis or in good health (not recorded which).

The DNA for the CDR3 is TGTGCCAGCACTCTACTCGGTATCAGCGGGAGATTTAATGAGCAGTTCTTC. Amino acid sequence: CASTLLGISGRFNEQFF. This chain links TRBV7-2 with TRBJ2-1, with 8 bases that match TRBD2. The CDR3 consists of 17 residues. V shed 7 bases and J 7 bases; nucleotides not matched to a gene: 18. Germline V gene data show CDR1 as SGHTA and CDR2 as FQGNSA.